At least ten counts were recorded for the clone carrying this T cell receptor beta chain. Template switching added a universal primer binding site, and final cDNA carried unique molecular identifiers. TCRdb processed the 5' RACE reads anew with MiXCR; each CDR3 protein has one entry. Of around 690,000 distinct CDR3 sequences listed, 21% were seen once; the top ten hold around 4.5%. Looked up from germline, CDR1 is LGHDT and CDR2 is YNNKEL (reference sequence). V dropped 3 bases and J dropped 7 bases, with 4 bases sitting between them. The CDR3 sequence is 11 residues long. The sample originates from a study of identical twins. The same specimen was also included in a second study, on T cells expressing NK-cell markers.

The TCR originated in a woman aged 18-30 years in good health. The sample comprised PBMCs. J is TRBJ2-1 and V is TRBV3-1; D gene ambiguous. CDR3 loop: CASSHQNEQFF. In DNA, the CDR3 is TGTGCCAGCAGCCACCAGAATGAGCAGTTCTTC.